The present T cell receptor beta chain was sequenced within a study of T-cell reconstitution after alpha-beta-depleted transplantation in children. Study-level findings and limits: A year post-transplant, T-cell counts and diversity derived mostly from newly produced T cells. The study traced high day-60 TCRbeta diversity in some patients to surviving recipient T cells and thymic progenitors.

With respect to this clonotype: Its antigen is undetermined.

The CDR3 extends over 16 amino acids. With V trimmed by 7 bases and J by 1 base, 9 bases remained unmatched. The germline V gene encodes CDR1 MNHNS and CDR2 SASEGT. Preparation of the TCRbeta library involved a method that used unique molecular identifiers. In TCRdb, the PCR reads were re-called with MiXCR into one record per CDR3 protein. The sample yields about 440,000 distinct CDR3 sequences, roughly 44% seen once. Sequencing was performed on PBMCs, taken before TCRalphabeta/CD19-depleted stem cell transplant. This receptor was taken from a girl aged 2 to 10 with aplastic anemia, due to receive a stem cell transplant. The J gene is TRBJ2-3, the V gene TRBV6-1; 9 positions agree with TRBD2. The CDR3, as DNA: TGTGCCAGCAACCCACGGCGCGGGGGGGGCACAGATACGCAGTATTTT. Protein: CASNPRRGGGTDTQYF.